The 22 T cell receptor beta chains listed next were all sequenced from one sample in a study of blood T cell repertoires in COVID-19. The data were produced by immunoSEQ multiplex PCR, yet TCRdb's version contains in-frame clones alone and is incomplete. The table lists about 370,000 clones, around 91% of them singletons. Sequencing was performed on peripheral blood. The receptor set was obtained from a man between 18 and 35 years old with active or convalescent COVID-19.

This clone occurred once. This chain uses TRBV7-9 with TRBJ1-1; 10 nucleotides match TRBD1. V shed 6 bases, J shed 6 bases, and the junction held 7 bases outside the gene matches. The V gene's germline CDR1 is SEHNR and CDR2 FQNEAQ (reference sequence). The CDR3 extends over 14 amino acids. CDR3 amino acids: CASSPGQGIAEAFF. CDR3 DNA sequence: TGTGCCAGCAGTCCGGGACAGGGGATCGCTGAAGCTTTCTTT.

The chain couples TRBV4-3 to TRBJ2-7; maybe TRBD2 (7 bases). Trimming left V 0 bases short and J 6 bases short, with 18 bases between. The CDR3 consists of 16 residues. CDR1 is LGHNA, CDR2 YSLEER, per germline. The CDR3 protein is CASSQDSTGGRGEQYF. The CDR3 DNA reads as TGCGCCAGCAGCCAAGACTCAACCGGGGGGCGCGGCGAGCAGTACTTC.

The CDR3 loop reads CASSQYSGSYEQYF. CDR3 bases: TGTGCCAGCAGCCAATATTCGGGGAGCTACGAGCAGTACTTC. This sequence joins TRBV6-5 and TRBJ2-7, with D possibly matching TRBD2 (5 bases). The germline V gene has CDR1 MNHEY and CDR2 SVGAGI. With 6 bases removed from V and 3 bases from J, the gap between germline ends came to 15 bases. This CDR3 spans 14 amino acids.

This rearrangement joins TRBV29-1 to TRBJ2-3; 7 bases are a match to TRBD1. J gave up 3 bases and V 1 base, and 4 bases lay outside the gene matches. The CDR3 is made up of 14 amino acids. CDR1 is SQVTM, CDR2 ANQGSEA, per germline. CDR3 in amino acids: CSVEGGTATDTQYF. The CDR3 DNA follows: TGCAGCGTTGAAGGGGGGACAGCGACAGATACGCAGTATTTT.

The V and J genes are TRBV9 and TRBJ1-1; D is undetermined. V lost 0 bases, J lost 5 bases, and 14 bases lay in between. The CDR3 extends over 15 amino acids. CDR1 is SGDLS, CDR2 YYNGEE, per germline. For the CDR3, the DNA is TGTGCCAGCAGCGTAGGGGAGAGGGCGCGAACTGAAGCTTTCTTT. Amino acids: CASSVGERARTEAFF.

The rearrangement links TRBV5-1 to TRBJ2-7; 7 positions match TRBD1. Germline V CDR1 and CDR2: SGHRS, YFSETQ. The CDR3 has 15 residues. V shed 4 bases, J shed 3 bases, and the junction held 10 bases outside the gene matches. The DNA for the CDR3 is TGCGCCAGCAGCACAGCCGGGACAGCTCTCTACGAGCAGTACTTC. It translates to CASSTAGTALYEQYF.

V is TRBV30 and J is TRBJ2-7; 9 bases fit TRBD1. The CDR3 has 15 amino acids. The germline V gene has CDR1 GTSNPN and CDR2 SVGIG (reference sequence). The ends lost 3 bases at V and 3 bases at J; junction bases unmatched: 9. The DNA of the CDR3 is TGTGCCTGGAGCGCCGACAGGGGGGGTGACTACGAGCAGTACTTC. Translation gives CAWSADRGGDYEQYF.

The chain recombines TRBV27 with TRBJ1-6; possible D gene TRBD1, 6 bases. Germline V lookup: CDR1 MNHEY, CDR2 SMNVEV (reference sequence). The length of the CDR3 is 14 residues. Trimming cost V 7 bases and J 8 bases, with 15 bases left between them. The CDR3 DNA reads TGTGCCAGCACCTCTGGACAGTTCCATTCACCCCTCCACTTT. It encodes CASTSGQFHSPLHF.

The J gene is TRBJ2-1, the V gene TRBV7-8; perhaps TRBD2 as D (7 bases). CDR3 size: 18 residues. The germline V gene has CDR1 SGHVS and CDR2 FQNEAQ. V was shortened by 5 bases and J by 5 bases, with 25 bases between the two germline ends. The CDR3 DNA is TGTGCCAGCAGCCCGCCAGCCCTTCGGGGGGCCGACAACAATGAGCAGTTCTTC. This sequence encodes CASSPPALRGADNNEQFF.

V gene TRBV4-3 combines with J gene TRBJ2-1; the D gene is possibly TRBD2 (6 bases). The CDR3 loop spans 15 amino acids. The germline gives CDR1 LGHNA, CDR2 YSLEER. Trimming shortened V by 0 bases and J by 6 bases, and 12 bases separated the two germline ends. The CDR3 sequence is CASSQDVGGSNEQFF. The CDR3 DNA follows: TGCGCCAGCAGCCAAGACGTCGGGGGTTCCAATGAGCAGTTCTTC.

This clone has only one observation. The chain carries TRBV5-5 and TRBJ2-7; D is undetermined. The germline CDR1 and CDR2 sequences are SGHKS and YYEKEE (reference sequence). CDR3 length equals 15 residues. V lost 0 bases to trimming and J lost 2 bases, with 12 bases between them. The CDR3 is CASSLDLRSTYEQYF. The CDR3 DNA reads as TGTGCCAGCAGCTTGGACCTCCGGTCAACCTACGAGCAGTACTTC.

J is TRBJ2-7 and V is TRBV11-2; no clear D gene. V was clipped by 5 bases and J by 3 bases, with 2 bases between them. The CDR3 is 10 residues long. Per germline, CDR1 SGHAT and CDR2 FQNNGV. Written as DNA, the CDR3 is TGTGCCAGCAGCCACTACGAGCAGTACTTC. Protein product: CASSHYEQYF.

V is TRBV4-1 and J is TRBJ2-7; tentative D call: TRBD1 (5 bases). Germline assignment: CDR1 MGHRA and CDR2 YSYEKL. V was cut by 1 base and J by 2 bases, with 9 bases left in between. The CDR3 covers 14 residues. For the CDR3, the DNA is TGCGCCAGCAGCCAAGTCCCCAGGGCCTACGAGCAGTACTTC. Translated: CASSQVPRAYEQYF.

The V and J genes are TRBV19 and TRBJ1-5; no reliable D call. Trimming removed 10 bases at V and 5 bases at J, with 18 bases between. Germline lookup yields CDR1 LNHDA and CDR2 SQIVND (reference sequence). The CDR3 is made up of 14 amino acids. In DNA form, the CDR3 reads TGTGCCACCCTCCCCCGGGGAGGTCATCAGCCCCAGCATTTT. This encodes CATLPRGGHQPQHF.

This clone was detected only a few times. The chain has TRBV28 and TRBJ1-5; 9 nucleotides agree with TRBD1. J gave up 4 bases and V 10 bases, and 5 bases lay outside the gene matches. The CDR3 totals 13 residues. The germline V gene encodes CDR1 MDHEN and CDR2 SYDVKM. CDR3 DNA sequence: TGTGCCACGGGACAGGGTGGTAATCAGCCCCAGCATTTT. It specifies CATGQGGNQPQHF. Full variable domain (rest looked up from reference TRBV28 and TRBJ1-5): DVKVTQSSRYLVKRTGEKVFLECVQDMDHENMFWYRQDPGLGLRLIYFSYDVKMKEKGDIPEGYSVSREKKERFSLILESASTNQTSMYLCATGQGGNQPQHFGDGTRLSIL.

The V gene is TRBV25-1, the J gene TRBJ2-1; 8 nucleotides align to TRBD2. The CDR3 consists of 15 residues. From germline, CDR1 is MGHDK and CDR2 SYGVNS. Losses at the gene ends were 6 bases for V and 5 bases for J; bases not matched to a gene: 9. The CDR3 DNA sequence: TGTGCCAGCAGCCCGGGGGGGACTAGGAACAATGAGCAGTTCTTC. Protein product: CASSPGGTRNNEQFF.

In this sample, this clone turned up a few times. This rearrangement joins TRBV28 to TRBJ1-1, with D possibly being TRBD1 (5 bases). The CDR3 is 13 residues long. Trimming shortened V by 6 bases and J by 7 bases, and 15 bases separated the two germline ends. The germline CDR1 and CDR2 sequences are MDHEN and SYDVKM. In DNA, the CDR3 is TGTGCCAGCAGACTTAGTGGGCAGGGTGAAGCTTTCTTT. Protein sequence: CASRLSGQGEAFF.

The chain joins TRBV6-5 to TRBJ2-3; 8 nucleotides match TRBD1. This CDR3 comprises 15 residues. Germline loops: CDR1 MNHEY, CDR2 SVGAGI. V gave up 6 bases and J gave up 0 bases; unmatched junction bases: 5. The CDR3, as DNA: TGTGCCAGCAGCCGACAGGGGACCAGCACAGATACGCAGTATTTT. It specifies CASSRQGTSTDTQYF.

This chain uses TRBV9 with TRBJ2-4; D call uncertain. Germline values: CDR1 SGDLS, CDR2 YYNGEE. There are 14 residues in the CDR3. V was clipped by 3 bases and J by 9 bases, with 16 bases between them. CDR3 protein: CASSAASHTGIQYF. The CDR3, as DNA: TGTGCCAGCAGCGCAGCCTCCCATACGGGCATTCAGTACTTC.

The rearrangement joins TRBV7-6 to TRBJ2-1; 8 nucleotides match TRBD2. Germline V gene data show CDR1 as SGHVS and CDR2 as FNYEAQ. The CDR3 has 13 residues. V shed 6 bases, J shed 4 bases, and the junction held 2 bases outside the gene matches. The DNA of the CDR3 is TGTGCCAGCAGTAGCGGGGTGTACAATGAGCAGTTCTTC. The encoded protein is CASSSGVYNEQFF.

This chain uses TRBV7-2 with TRBJ1-2, with TRBD1 matching 7 bases. CDR3 length equals 13 residues. Germline V lookup: CDR1 SGHTA, CDR2 FQGNSA. V lost 5 bases, J lost 8 bases, and 8 bases stayed unmatched. The CDR3 spells CASSLDRVKGYTF. Written as DNA, the CDR3 is TGTGCCAGCAGCCTCGACAGGGTGAAAGGCTACACCTTC.

Written as DNA, the CDR3 is TGTGCCAGCAGTGAACCAGGGCCTTTAGGGGCCAAAAACATTCAGTACTTC. Amino acids: CASSEPGPLGAKNIQYF. The chain is built from TRBV6-1 and TRBJ2-4, with TRBD1 as a possible D gene (5 bases). Trimming pared 2 bases from V and 1 base from J, leaving 15 bases between. The germline CDR1 and CDR2 sequences are MNHNS and SASEGT. This CDR3 spans 17 amino acids.